This T cell receptor (beta chain) was sequenced for a study of blood T cells in healthy people across ages. Regarding the study as a whole: More naive CD4+ cells and higher diversity marked long-lived donors relative to aged donors.

Concerning this clonotype itself: What it binds is unknown.

Combining a sample-barcoded 5' primer with a J-beta primer mix, a second PCR ran for roughly 7 to 12 cycles. TCRdb re-called the 5' RACE reads through MiXCR, storing one row per CDR3 protein. The sample contains fewer than 900,000 distinct CDR3 sequences, approximately 43% of which appear only once. Germline values: CDR1 SGHAT, CDR2 FQNNGV. The V end was cut by 5 bases, the J end by 5 bases, with 10 bases between. This CDR3 contains 13 residues. The TCR was taken from a woman aged 60-70 years in good health. Sequencing used blood. The chain couples TRBV11-2 to TRBJ1-5; D is ambiguous. The CDR3 protein is CASSVGSYQPQHF. The CDR3 region has the DNA TGTGCCAGCAGCGTAGGCAGCTATCAGCCCCAGCATTTT.